This T cell receptor beta chain was found in a study of cytomegalovirus exposure and HLA in healthy donors. Overall study results and limits: Altogether, 150 to 200 TCR beta chains were recorded as cytomegalovirus-associated. CMV antigen specificity of three CMV-associated chains was confirmed in vitro. Generally TCR sequences proved uncommon, though certain public TCRs appeared in numerous donors. With high specificity and sensitivity, the classifier reportedly diagnosed cytomegalovirus status.

With regard to this clone: Its antigen is still unknown.

Sequencing was performed with immunoSEQ multiplex PCR; in TCRdb, only in-frame clones are kept and a portion is missing. The table includes 280,000 or so clones, more than 75% detected once. The TCR comes from a young woman in good health and CMV-seronegative. The source material was PBMCs.

In DNA form, the CDR3 reads TGTGCCAGCAGCGAGGACAGGGTTCCTGAAGCTTTCTTT. This gives the protein CASSEDRVPEAFF. This chain joins TRBV7-9 and TRBJ1-1; TRBD1 agrees at 8 bases. From germline, CDR1 is SEHNR and CDR2 FQNEAQ (reference sequence). V shed 5 bases and J 6 bases; nucleotides not matched to a gene: 5. The CDR3 runs to 13 residues.